The TCR beta chain under discussion was sequenced for a study of cytomegalovirus exposure and HLA in healthy donors. Germline V CDR1 and CDR2: KGHSH, LQKENI. The CDR3 is made up of 15 amino acids. V was cut by 2 bases and J by 10 bases, with 21 bases left in between. PCR used 60 Vbeta primers and 13 Jbeta primers. Measured with immunoSEQ multiplex PCR; TCRdb has only the in-frame clones, and not every one. The table records some 130,000 clones, roughly 83% of them present only once. J is TRBJ2-7 and V is TRBV18; possibly TRBD2 for D (5 bases). This clonotype was obtained from a man between 18 and 29 years old in good health and CMV-seronegative. The sample was PBMCs. The DNA for the CDR3 is TGTGCCAGCTCACCAATGGAGGATCCAAGGTGGGTCCAGTACTTC. Translating it yields CASSPMEDPRWVQYF.